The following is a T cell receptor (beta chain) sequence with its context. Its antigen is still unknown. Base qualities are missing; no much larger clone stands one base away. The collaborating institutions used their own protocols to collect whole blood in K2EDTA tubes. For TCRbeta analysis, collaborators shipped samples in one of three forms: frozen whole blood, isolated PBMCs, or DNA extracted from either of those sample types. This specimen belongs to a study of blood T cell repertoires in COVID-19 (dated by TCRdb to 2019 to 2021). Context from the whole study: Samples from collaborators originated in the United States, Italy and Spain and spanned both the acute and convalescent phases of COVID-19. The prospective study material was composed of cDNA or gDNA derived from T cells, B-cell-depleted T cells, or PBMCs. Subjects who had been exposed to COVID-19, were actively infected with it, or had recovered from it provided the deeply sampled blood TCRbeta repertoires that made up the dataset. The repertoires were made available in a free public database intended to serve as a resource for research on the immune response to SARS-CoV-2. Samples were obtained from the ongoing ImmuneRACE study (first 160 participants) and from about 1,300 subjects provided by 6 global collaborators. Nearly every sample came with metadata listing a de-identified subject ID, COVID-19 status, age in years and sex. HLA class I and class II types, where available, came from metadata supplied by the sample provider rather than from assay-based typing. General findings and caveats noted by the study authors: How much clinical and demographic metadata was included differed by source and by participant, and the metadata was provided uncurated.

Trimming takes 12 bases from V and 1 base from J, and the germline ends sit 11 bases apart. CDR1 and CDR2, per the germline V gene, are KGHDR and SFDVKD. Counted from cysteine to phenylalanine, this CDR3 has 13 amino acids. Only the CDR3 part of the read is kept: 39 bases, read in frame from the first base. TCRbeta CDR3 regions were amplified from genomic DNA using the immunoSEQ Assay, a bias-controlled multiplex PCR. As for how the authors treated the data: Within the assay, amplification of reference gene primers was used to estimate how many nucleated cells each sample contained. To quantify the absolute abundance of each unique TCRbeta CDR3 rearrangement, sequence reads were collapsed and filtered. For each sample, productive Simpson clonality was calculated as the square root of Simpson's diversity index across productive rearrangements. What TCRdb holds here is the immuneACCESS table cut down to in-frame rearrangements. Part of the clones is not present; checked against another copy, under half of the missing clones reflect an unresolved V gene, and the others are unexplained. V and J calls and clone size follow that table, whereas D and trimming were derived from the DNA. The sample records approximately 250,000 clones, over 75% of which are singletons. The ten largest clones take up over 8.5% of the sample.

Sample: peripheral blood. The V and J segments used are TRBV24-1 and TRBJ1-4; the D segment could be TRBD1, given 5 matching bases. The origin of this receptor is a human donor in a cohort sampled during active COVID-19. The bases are TGTGCCCTCCGACAGCGAACTAATGAAAAACTGTTTTTT. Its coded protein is CALRQRTNEKLFF.